This T cell receptor beta chain comes out of a study of T-cell reconstitution after alpha-beta-depleted transplantation in children. General study points: Recipient T cells and thymic progenitors that survived gave rise to the high TCRbeta diversity observed at day 60 in some patients. Diversity and T-cell counts at one year after transplant derived mostly from new T cells.

Unique molecular identifiers were incorporated when the TCRbeta library was constructed. From the PCR reads, TCRdb called clonotypes with MiXCR, one entry per CDR3 protein. The sample shows about 300,000 distinct CDR3 sequences, roughly a tenth of them seen only once. Ten or more counts support this clonotype. Its matching antigen is unknown. V lost 4 bases to trimming and J lost 2 bases; unmatched junction nucleotides: 5. The length of the CDR3 is 15 residues. Per the germline V gene, CDR1 is LGHDT and CDR2 is YNNKEL (reference sequence). The chain links TRBV3-1 to TRBJ1-5, with 7 bases that match TRBD1. The sequence came from a boy under two years old with acute myeloid leukemia, due to receive a stem cell transplant. The sequenced sample was PBMCs, obtained before TCRalphabeta/CD19-depleted stem cell transplant. The CDR3 bases are TGTGCCAGCAGCCTTACAGGGGATGGCAATCAGCCCCAGCATTTT. Translated: CASSLTGDGNQPQHF.